This T cell receptor (beta chain) was recorded in a study of blood T cell repertoires in COVID-19. As for the study in general: T cells, B-cell-depleted T cells, or PBMCs provided the cDNA or gDNA that served as material.

Trimming left V 4 bases short and J 0 bases short, with 9 bases between. The length of the CDR3 is 14 residues. From germline, CDR1 is MGHDK and CDR2 SYGVNS. Clones were sequenced by immunoSEQ multiplex PCR, and TCRdb holds only the in-frame ones, with some missing. The sample yields roughly 220,000 clones, approximately 86% seen once. Sequencing was performed on peripheral blood. The chain links TRBV25-1 to TRBJ1-1, with D unresolved. The clonotype comes from a man in his 60s with acute or convalescent COVID-19. CDR3 nucleotide sequence: TGTGCCAGCAGTGCCCGTAGCATGAACACTGAAGCTTTCTTT. This sequence encodes CASSARSMNTEAFF.